The 19 T cell receptor beta chains below all came from one sample that was sequenced in a study of shared clonotypes between healthy human individuals. Method: immunoSEQ multiplex PCR; TCRdb's copy keeps in-frame clones and lacks some. The sample includes around 1 million clones, about 80% of them seen just once. The sample consisted of memory CD4+ T cells sorted from blood. Stated subset: CD45RA-negative fraction. Every receptor here comes from a man aged 18-30 years in good health.

This clone has a handful of counts. The J gene is TRBJ2-5, the V gene TRBV28; possibly TRBD1 for D (6 bases). CDR3 length: 16 residues. V shed 9 bases and J shed 4 bases, with 24 bases lying between them. Germline V gene sequence: CDR1 MDHEN, CDR2 SYDVKM. The CDR3: CASTIGDTMGVETQYF. The DNA for the CDR3 is TGTGCCAGTACAATCGGGGACACCATGGGGGTAGAGACCCAGTACTTC.

The V call is TRBV7-2, the J call TRBJ1-2; 7 bases align to TRBD1. Per the germline V gene, CDR1 is SGHTA and CDR2 is FQGNSA. This CDR3 has 14 residues. J lost 6 bases, V lost 5 bases, and 9 bases had no gene match. This CDR3 reads CASSQYFRGDGYTF. The CDR3 DNA reads as TGTGCCAGCAGCCAGTACTTCAGGGGGGATGGCTACACCTTC.

In its sample, this clone was seen once. The chain has TRBV4-3 and TRBJ2-7, with TRBD2 matching over 7 bases. With 0 bases clipped from V and 0 bases from J, the junction kept 2 bases outside the gene matches. This CDR3 is built from 15 residues. Germline V gives CDR1 LGHNA, CDR2 YSLEER. Here the CDR3 DNA reads TGCGCCAGCAGCCAAGAGGCGGGGGTCTCCTACGAGCAGTACTTC. It translates to CASSQEAGVSYEQYF.

The gene calls are TRBV7-2 and TRBJ2-3; 10 bases are a match to TRBD2. The CDR3 totals 15 residues. J was trimmed by 3 bases and V by 4 bases; bases with no gene match: 4. From germline, CDR1 is SGHTA and CDR2 FQGNSA. This CDR3 is CASSYRAGGTDTQYF. CDR3 coding DNA: TGTGCCAGCAGCTACCGAGCGGGGGGGACAGATACGCAGTATTTT.

In its sample, this clone was seen a few times. This chain connects TRBV29-1 to TRBJ2-2; perhaps TRBD1 as D (6 bases). Trimming stripped 5 bases from V and 6 bases from J, with 7 bases between. The V gene's germline CDR1 is SQVTM and CDR2 ANQGSEA. The CDR3 runs 11 residues. In nucleotides, the CDR3 is TGCAGCGTTAAGGGGGCCGGGGAGCTGTTTTTT. It translates to CSVKGAGELFF.

The chain has TRBV7-2 and TRBJ2-7; a weak D match, TRBD2 (7 bases). This CDR3 has 15 amino acids. V shed 3 bases and J shed 2 bases, with 14 bases lying between them. Germline lookup yields CDR1 SGHTA and CDR2 FQGNSA. The CDR3 protein is CASSFKGDYPYEQYF. CDR3 coding DNA: TGTGCCAGCAGCTTTAAGGGGGACTACCCCTACGAGCAGTACTTC.

The V call is TRBV27, the J call TRBJ2-7; tentatively, D is TRBD1 (6 bases). V lost 1 base to trimming and J lost 2 bases, with 12 bases between them. Germline CDR1 is MNHEY and CDR2 is SMNVEV (reference sequence). This CDR3 spans 15 amino acids. The CDR3 protein is CASSLLQGQPYEQYF. CDR3 bases: TGTGCCAGCAGTTTATTACAGGGTCAGCCCTACGAGCAGTACTTC.

This sequence joins TRBV7-3 and TRBJ2-5, with 7 bases fitting TRBD2. Germline loops: CDR1 SGHTA, CDR2 FQGTGA. V was clipped by 5 bases and J by 3 bases; unmatched bases: 6. This CDR3 has 14 amino acids. CDR3 bases: TGTGCCAGCAGCGCGCCCCTAGCGGAAGAGACCCAGTACTTC. Translating it yields CASSAPLAEETQYF.

This clone was counted only a few times. This chain uses TRBV4-3 with TRBJ2-7; D possibly corresponds to TRBD1 (6 bases). Trimming took 2 bases from V and 3 from J, leaving 14 bases between them. This CDR3 contains 15 residues. Germline V gene sequence: CDR1 LGHNA, CDR2 YSLEER. The CDR3 coding sequence is TGCGCCAGCAGCCAATCGGACAGCTTAATCTACGAGCAGTACTTC. Translation: CASSQSDSLIYEQYF.

The chain joins TRBV29-1 to TRBJ2-3; 12 nucleotides match TRBD2. This CDR3 contains 15 residues. Germline CDR1 is SQVTM and CDR2 is ANQGSEA. V lost 6 bases, J lost 1 base, and 5 bases stayed unmatched. CDR3 amino acids: CSVQRTSGGTDTQYF. In DNA, the CDR3 is TGCAGCGTCCAAAGGACTAGCGGGGGCACAGATACGCAGTATTTT.

A word on this clone: This likely stems from a read error, as it lies one base from a far larger clone. V is TRBV13 and J is TRBJ2-2, with D perhaps matching TRBD1 (6 bases). This CDR3 comprises 15 residues. V dropped 0 bases and J dropped 9 bases, with 14 bases sitting between them. Looked up from germline, CDR1 is PRHDT and CDR2 is FYEKMQ (reference sequence). The CDR3 spells CASSLGPVGARELFF. CDR3 in DNA: TGTGCCAGCAGCTTAGGCCCGGTGGGGGCCAGGGAGCTGTTTTTT.

The chain employs TRBV7-9 and TRBJ2-7, with TRBD1 identical over 7 bases. The CDR3 consists of 15 residues. V trimming: 1 base; J trimming: 2 bases; junction bases outside the gene matches: 5. Germline V gene data show CDR1 as SEHNR and CDR2 as FQNEAQ (reference sequence). The CDR3 reads CASSLEGGSTYEQYF. CDR3 DNA sequence: TGTGCCAGCAGCTTAGAAGGGGGCTCTACCTACGAGCAGTACTTC. The full variable domain, its missing parts supplied by reference TRBV7-9 and TRBJ2-7, is DTGVSQNPRHKITKRGQNVTFRCDPISEHNRLYWYRQTLGQGPEFLTYFQNEAQLEKSRLLSDRFSAERPKGSFSTLEIQRTEQGDSAMYLCASSLEGGSTYEQYFGPGTRLTVT.

This clone showed up many times. The chain recombines TRBV7-2 with TRBJ2-5; D gene unclear. Trimming removed 3 bases from V and 4 bases from J, with 12 bases in between. The germline V gene encodes CDR1 SGHTA and CDR2 FQGNSA. This CDR3 has 14 amino acids. The CDR3 sequence is CASSLTTGGETQYF. The DNA for the CDR3 is TGTGCCAGCAGCTTGACAACTGGCGGAGAGACCCAGTACTTC.

V gene TRBV30 combines with J gene TRBJ2-7, with TRBD2 as a possible D gene (5 bases). The germline CDR1 and CDR2 sequences are GTSNPN and SVGIG (reference sequence). The CDR3 is 11 amino acids. Trimming cost V 8 bases and J 2 bases, with 10 bases left between them. CDR3 DNA sequence: TGTGCCGGAGGTCCCCCCTACGAGCAGTACTTC. Residues: CAGGPPYEQYF.

This rearrangement joins TRBV28 to TRBJ1-5; D gene uncertain. CDR1 is MDHEN, CDR2 SYDVKM, per germline. This CDR3 is built from 14 residues. V lost 5 bases, J lost 7 bases, and 15 bases lay in between. The CDR3 region has the DNA TGTGCCAGCAGTACCCCAGGTAATTGGCAGCCCCAGCATTTT. It yields the protein CASSTPGNWQPQHF.

This clone was recorded once. V is TRBV10-2 and J is TRBJ1-1; D is ambiguous. From germline, CDR1 is WSHSY and CDR2 SAAADI. Deletions cut 4 bases from V and 0 bases from J, with 9 bases between. The CDR3 consists of 14 residues. The CDR3 loop reads CASSAVGMNTEAFF. In DNA form, the CDR3 reads TGCGCCAGCAGTGCCGTCGGGATGAACACTGAAGCTTTCTTT.

As regards this clone: A read error is likely here: a far larger clone is one base away. This chain connects TRBV2 to TRBJ2-3; D gene unclear. CDR1 is SNHLY and CDR2 is FYNNEI in the germline V gene. This CDR3 is built from 12 residues. V shed 3 bases and J shed 3 bases, with 4 bases lying between them. CDR3 amino acids: CASSDGTDTQYF. The CDR3 DNA is TGTGCCAGCAGTGATGGGACAGATACGCAGTATTTT. The full variable domain, with the rest looked up from reference TRBV2 and TRBJ2-3, is EPEVTQTPSHQVTQMGQEVILRCVPISNHLYFYWYRQILGQKVEFLVSFYNNEISEKSEIFDDQFSVERPDGSNFTLKIRSTKLEDSAMYFCASSDGTDTQYFGPGTRLTVL.

The V call is TRBV5-4, the J call TRBJ2-1; 9 positions match TRBD2. The V and J ends lost 4 bases and 0 bases, in that order; junction bases with no gene match: 8. The germline V gene encodes CDR1 SGHNT and CDR2 YYREEE (reference sequence). The CDR3 totals 17 residues. The CDR3 DNA sequence: TGTGCCAGCAGCCCACCCAGCGGGAGGTTCTCCTACAATGAGCAGTTCTTC. Translation gives CASSPPSGRFSYNEQFF.

In this sample, this clone turned up once. The sample holds other DNA sequences that translate to the same CDR3. V usage is TRBV5-1 and J usage is TRBJ2-1, with D possibly matching TRBD2 (5 bases). The CDR3 covers 15 residues. Between the trimmed V and J ends, which lost 1 base and 5 bases, there was a span of 13 bases. Germline CDR1 SGHRS, CDR2 YFSETQ. The CDR3 nucleotides read TGCGCCAGCAGCTTGTCGGGGAGCCTCAACAATGAGCAGTTCTTC. The encoded protein is CASSLSGSLNNEQFF.